This T cell receptor beta chain stems from a study of CXCR3-negative and CXCR3-positive naive CD8 T cells. Study-level findings and limits: In naive cells, CXCR3-negative and CXCR3-positive subsets had similar TRBV-TRBJ usage; memory cells differed. CXCR3-positive naive cells carried more hydrophobic TRB CDR3s than CXCR3-negative naive cells did. Both naive subsets had comparably high diversity; memory CD8+ cells much lower.

5' RACE that incorporated UMI labels was used to prepare the TRB cDNA libraries. Reprocessing the 5' RACE reads, TCRdb reports a single entry for every CDR3 protein and omits DNA. The sample's table shows about 120,000 distinct CDR3 sequences. With respect to this clonotype: Its target is not known.

CDR3 length: 15 residues. Naive cells were sorted as CD45RO-, CCR7+, CD27+ and CD95-. The sequence was obtained from a human donor in good health. Some clones in this sample may be carry-over from other donors' samples. Sequencing was done on a sample of naive CXCR3+ CD8+ T cells from blood. The subset: CD45RO-CCR7+CD27+CD95- naive CD8+ T cells expressing CXCR3 (TNR3+). The genes are TRBV12-3 or TRBV12-4 and TRBJ2-3; as DNA is missing, the TRBD1 call by TCRdb cannot be tested. This CDR3 reads CASSFRGNSPDTQYF.